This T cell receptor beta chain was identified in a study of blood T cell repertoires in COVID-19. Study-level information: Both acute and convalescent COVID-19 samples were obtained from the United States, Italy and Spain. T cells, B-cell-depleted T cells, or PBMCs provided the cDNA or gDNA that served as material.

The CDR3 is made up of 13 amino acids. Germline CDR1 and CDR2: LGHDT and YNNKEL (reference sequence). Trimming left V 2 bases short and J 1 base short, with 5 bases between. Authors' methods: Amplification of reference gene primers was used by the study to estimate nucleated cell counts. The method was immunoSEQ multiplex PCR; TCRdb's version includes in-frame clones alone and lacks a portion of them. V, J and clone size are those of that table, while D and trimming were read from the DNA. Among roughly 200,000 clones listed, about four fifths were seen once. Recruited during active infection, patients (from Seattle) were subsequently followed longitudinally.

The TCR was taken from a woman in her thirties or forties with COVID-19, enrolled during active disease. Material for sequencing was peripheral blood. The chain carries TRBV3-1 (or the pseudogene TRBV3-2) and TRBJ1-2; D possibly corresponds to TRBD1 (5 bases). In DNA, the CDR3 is TGTGCCAGCAGCCAAAGGGGTAACTATGGCTACACCTTC. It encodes CASSQRGNYGYTF.